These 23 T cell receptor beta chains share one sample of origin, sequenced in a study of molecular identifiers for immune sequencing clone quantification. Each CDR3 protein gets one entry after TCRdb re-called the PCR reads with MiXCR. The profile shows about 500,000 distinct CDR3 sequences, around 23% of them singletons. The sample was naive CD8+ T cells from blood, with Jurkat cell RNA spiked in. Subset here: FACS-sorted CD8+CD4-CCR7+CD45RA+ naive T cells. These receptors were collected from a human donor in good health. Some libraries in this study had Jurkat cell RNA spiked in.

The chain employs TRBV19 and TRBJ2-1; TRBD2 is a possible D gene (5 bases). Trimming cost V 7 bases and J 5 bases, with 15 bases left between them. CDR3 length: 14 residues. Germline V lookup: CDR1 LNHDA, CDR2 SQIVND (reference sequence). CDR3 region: CASTRRAGNNEQFF. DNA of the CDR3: TGTGCCAGTACCCGAAGAGCCGGGAACAATGAGCAGTTCTTC.

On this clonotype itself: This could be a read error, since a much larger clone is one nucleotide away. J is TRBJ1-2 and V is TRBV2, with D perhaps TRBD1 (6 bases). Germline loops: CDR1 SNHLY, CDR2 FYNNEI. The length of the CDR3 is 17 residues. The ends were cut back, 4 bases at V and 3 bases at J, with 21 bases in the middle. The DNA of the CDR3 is TGTGCCAGCAGTGGGAACAATAACAGGGCAGAGGACTATGGCTACACCTTC. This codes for CASSGNNNRAEDYGYTF.

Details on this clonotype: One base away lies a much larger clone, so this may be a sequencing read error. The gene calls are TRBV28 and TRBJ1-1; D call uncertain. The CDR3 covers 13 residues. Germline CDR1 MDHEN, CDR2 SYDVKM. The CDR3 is CAGSPSRSTEAFF. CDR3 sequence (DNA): TGTGCCGGCAGCCCATCTAGGTCAACTGAAGCTTTCTTT.

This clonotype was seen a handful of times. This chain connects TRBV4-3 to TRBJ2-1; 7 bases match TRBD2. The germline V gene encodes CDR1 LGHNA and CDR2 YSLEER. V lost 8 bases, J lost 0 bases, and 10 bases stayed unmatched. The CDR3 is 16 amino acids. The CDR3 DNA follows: TGCGCCAGCCAGGGTGAGCGGGGTTACTCCTACAATGAGCAGTTCTTC. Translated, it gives CASQGERGYSYNEQFF.

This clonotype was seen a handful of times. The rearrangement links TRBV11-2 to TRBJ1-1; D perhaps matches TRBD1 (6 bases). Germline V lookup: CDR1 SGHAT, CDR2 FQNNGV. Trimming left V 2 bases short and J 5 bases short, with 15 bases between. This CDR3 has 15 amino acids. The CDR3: CASSLSRTVNTEAFF. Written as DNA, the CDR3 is TGTGCCAGCAGCTTATCTCGGACAGTAAATACTGAAGCTTTCTTT.

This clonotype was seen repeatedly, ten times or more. CDR3 in DNA: TGTGCCAGCAGCCAAGTATTGACAGGGCCTGAAGCTTTCTTT. Its translation is CASSQVLTGPEAFF. The rearrangement joins TRBV14 to TRBJ1-1, with 7 bases that match TRBD1. CDR3 length equals 14 residues. The V gene end was trimmed by 1 base and the J gene end by 6 bases; junction bases not matched to a gene: 5. CDR1 and CDR2 (germline): SGHDN, FVKESK. Full variable domain (missing parts from reference TRBV14 and TRBJ1-1): EAGVTQFPSHSVIEKGQTVTLRCDPISGHDNLYWYRRVMGKEIKFLLHFVKESKQDESGMPNNRFLAERTGGTYSTLKVQPAELEDSGVYFCASSQVLTGPEAFFGQGTRLTVV.

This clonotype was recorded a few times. CDR3 protein: CASSLYEPGLSLHSPLHF. The CDR3 nucleotides are TGTGCCAGCAGCTTATACGAGCCTGGGCTAAGCCTTCATTCACCCCTCCACTTT. This chain connects TRBV7-6 to TRBJ1-6; D gene unclear. Germline V lookup: CDR1 SGHVS, CDR2 FNYEAQ. The CDR3 runs to 18 residues. The germline V and J ends were trimmed by 2 bases and 8 bases, with 22 bases remaining between them.

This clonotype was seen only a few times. CDR3 nucleotides: TGTGCCAGCAGCGTTGGGAGGGTCACTGAAGCTTTCTTT. Encoded protein: CASSVGRVTEAFF. The V and J genes are TRBV9 and TRBJ1-1; D ambiguous. Per germline, CDR1 SGDLS and CDR2 YYNGEE. There are 13 residues in the CDR3. V was clipped by 2 bases and J by 4 bases, with 9 bases between them.

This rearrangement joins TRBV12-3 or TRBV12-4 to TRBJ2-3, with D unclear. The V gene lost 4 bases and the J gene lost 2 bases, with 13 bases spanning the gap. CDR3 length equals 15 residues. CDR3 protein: CASSSPAINTDTQYF. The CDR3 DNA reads TGTGCCAGCAGTTCGCCAGCGATCAACACAGATACGCAGTATTTT.

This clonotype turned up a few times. For the CDR3, the DNA is TGTGCCAGCAGAGACAGAACAGGTCTTCAGCCCCAGCATTTT. This codes for CASRDRTGLQPQHF. The chain employs TRBV12-3 or TRBV12-4 and TRBJ1-5, with D perhaps TRBD1 (5 bases). The ends were cut back, 6 bases at V and 6 bases at J, with 15 bases in the middle. The CDR3 loop spans 14 amino acids.

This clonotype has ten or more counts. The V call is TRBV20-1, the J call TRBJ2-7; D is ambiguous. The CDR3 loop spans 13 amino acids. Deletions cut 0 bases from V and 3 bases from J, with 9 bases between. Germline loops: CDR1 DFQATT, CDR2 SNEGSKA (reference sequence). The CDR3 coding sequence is TGCAGTGCTAGAGATATCGCAGACTACGAGCAGTACTTC. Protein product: CSARDIADYEQYF.

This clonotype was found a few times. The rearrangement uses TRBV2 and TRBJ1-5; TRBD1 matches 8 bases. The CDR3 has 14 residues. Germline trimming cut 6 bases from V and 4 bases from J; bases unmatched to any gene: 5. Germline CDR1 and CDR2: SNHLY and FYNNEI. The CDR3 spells CASRKTGENQPQHF. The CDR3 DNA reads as TGTGCCAGCAGGAAGACAGGGGAGAATCAGCCCCAGCATTTT.

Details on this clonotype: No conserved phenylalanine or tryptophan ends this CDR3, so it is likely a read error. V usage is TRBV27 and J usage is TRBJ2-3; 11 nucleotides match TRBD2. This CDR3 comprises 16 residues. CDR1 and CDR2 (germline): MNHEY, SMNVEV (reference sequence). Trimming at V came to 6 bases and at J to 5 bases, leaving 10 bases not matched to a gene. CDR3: CASSSLAGGPGDTQYL. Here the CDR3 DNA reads TGTGCCAGCAGCTCATTAGCGGGGGGGCCGGGAGATACGCAGTATCTT.

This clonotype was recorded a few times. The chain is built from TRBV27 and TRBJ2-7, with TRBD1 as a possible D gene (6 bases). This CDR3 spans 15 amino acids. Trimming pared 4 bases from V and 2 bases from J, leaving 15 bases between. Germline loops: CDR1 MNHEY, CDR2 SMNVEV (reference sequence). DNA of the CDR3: TGTGCCAGCAGTTACACCGGGACAAGAACCTACGAGCAGTACTTC. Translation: CASSYTGTRTYEQYF.

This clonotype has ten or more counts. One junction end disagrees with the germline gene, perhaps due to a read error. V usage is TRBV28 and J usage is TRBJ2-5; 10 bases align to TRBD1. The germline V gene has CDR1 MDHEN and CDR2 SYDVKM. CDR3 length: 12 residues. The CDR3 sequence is CASSLKRGTGVF. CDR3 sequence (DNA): TGTGCCAGCAGTCTAAAGCGCGGGACAGGGGTTTTC.

This CDR3 is CASSDAGHGTYEQYF. In DNA form, the CDR3 reads TGTGCCAGCAGTGACGCAGGGCACGGAACCTACGAGCAGTACTTC. The chain has TRBV6-5 and TRBJ2-7, with a weak D call TRBD1 (5 bases). The ends were cut back, 5 bases at V and 2 bases at J, with 16 bases in the middle. The CDR3 spans 15 residues. CDR1 MNHEY and CDR2 SVGAGI come from the germline V gene.

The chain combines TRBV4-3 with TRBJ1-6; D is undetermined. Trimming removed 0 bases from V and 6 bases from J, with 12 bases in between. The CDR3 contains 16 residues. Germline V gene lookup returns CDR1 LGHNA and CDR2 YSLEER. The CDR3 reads CASSQDRTTLNSPLHF. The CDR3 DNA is TGCGCCAGCAGCCAAGATCGGACCACCCTTAATTCACCCCTCCACTTT.

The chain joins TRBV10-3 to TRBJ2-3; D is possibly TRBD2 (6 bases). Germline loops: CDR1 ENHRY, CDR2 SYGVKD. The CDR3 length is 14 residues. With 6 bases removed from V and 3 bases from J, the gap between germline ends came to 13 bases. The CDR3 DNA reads TGTGCCATCAGGCCTAGCGCCGGAACAGATACGCAGTATTTT. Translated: CAIRPSAGTDTQYF.

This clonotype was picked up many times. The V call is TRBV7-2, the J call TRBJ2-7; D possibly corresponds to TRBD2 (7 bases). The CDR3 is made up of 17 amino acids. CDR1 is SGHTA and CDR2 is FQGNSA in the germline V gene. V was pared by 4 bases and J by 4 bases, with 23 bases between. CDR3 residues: CASSSGRQTEGGYEQYF. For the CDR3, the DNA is TGTGCCAGCAGCTCCGGGAGGCAGACCGAAGGGGGATACGAGCAGTACTTC. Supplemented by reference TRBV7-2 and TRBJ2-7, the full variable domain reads GAGVSQSPSNKVTEKGKDVELRCDPISGHTALYWYRQSLGQGLEFLIYFQGNSAPDKSGLPSDRFSAERTGGSVSTLTIQRTQQEDSAVYLCASSSGRQTEGGYEQYFGPGTRLTVT.

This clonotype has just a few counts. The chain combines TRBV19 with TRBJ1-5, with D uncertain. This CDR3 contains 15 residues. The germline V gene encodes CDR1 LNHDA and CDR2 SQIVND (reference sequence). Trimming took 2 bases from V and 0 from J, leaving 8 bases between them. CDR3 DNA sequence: TGTGCCAGTAGTATATTCCATTATAGCAATCAGCCCCAGCATTTT. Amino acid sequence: CASSIFHYSNQPQHF. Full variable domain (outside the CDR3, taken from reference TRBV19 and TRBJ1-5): DGGITQSPKYLFRKEGQNVTLSCEQNLNHDAMYWYRQDPGQGLRLIYYSQIVNDFQKGDIAEGYSVSREKKESFPLTVTSAQKNPTAFYLCASSIFHYSNQPQHFGDGTRLSIL.

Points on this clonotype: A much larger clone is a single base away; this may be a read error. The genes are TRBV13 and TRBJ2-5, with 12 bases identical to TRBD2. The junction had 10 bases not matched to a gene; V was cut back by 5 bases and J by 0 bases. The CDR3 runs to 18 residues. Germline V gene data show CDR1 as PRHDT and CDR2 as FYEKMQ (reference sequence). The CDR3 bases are TGTGCCAGCAGCCACCGGACTAGCGGGGTTGTATACCAAGAGACCCAGTACTTC. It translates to CASSHRTSGVVYQETQYF.

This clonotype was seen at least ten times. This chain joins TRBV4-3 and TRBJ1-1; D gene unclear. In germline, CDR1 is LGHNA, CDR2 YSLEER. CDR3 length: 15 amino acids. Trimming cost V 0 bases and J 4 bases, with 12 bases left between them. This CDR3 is CASSQDSGTGTEAFF. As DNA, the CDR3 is TGCGCCAGCAGCCAAGACTCCGGTACTGGCACTGAAGCTTTCTTT.

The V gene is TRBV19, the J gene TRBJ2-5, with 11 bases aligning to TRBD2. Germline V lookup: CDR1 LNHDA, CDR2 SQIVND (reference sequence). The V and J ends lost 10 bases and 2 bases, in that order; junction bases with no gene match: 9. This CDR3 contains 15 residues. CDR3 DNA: TGTGCCACCGGGTCCTGGACTAGCGGGCAAGAGACCCAGTACTTC. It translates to CATGSWTSGQETQYF.